The 14 T cell receptor beta chains below all came from one sample that was sequenced in a study of neurological immune-mediated disorders. Described time point: technical triplicate 2. In TCRdb, the 5' RACE reads were re-called with MiXCR into one record per CDR3 protein. Among more than 30,000 distinct CDR3 sequences, 10% to 15% were seen once, and the ten largest hold approximately 5.6%. Specimen: CD4+ T cells from blood. These receptor sequences come from a female donor with HTLV-1-associated myelopathy (HAM/TSP).

This clonotype was seen repeatedly, ten times or more. The CDR3 nucleotides are TGTGCCAGCAGCTCCCCGACAGGGCTTCCCGGGGAGCTGTTTTTT. As protein: CASSSPTGLPGELFF. The V gene is TRBV7-2, the J gene TRBJ2-2; 7 bases are a match to TRBD1. V lost 4 bases, J lost 6 bases, and 8 bases stayed unmatched. CDR3 size: 15 residues. Germline loops: CDR1 SGHTA, CDR2 FQGNSA.

This clonotype came up many times. V gene TRBV7-2 combines with J gene TRBJ1-1, with a possible D match to TRBD1 (5 bases). The CDR3 has 13 residues. The germline V and J ends were trimmed by 0 bases and 4 bases, with 6 bases remaining between them. Germline V gene data show CDR1 as SGHTA and CDR2 as FQGNSA. The CDR3 spells CASSLAGTTEAFF. The CDR3 DNA follows: TGTGCCAGCAGCTTAGCAGGGACCACTGAAGCTTTCTTT.

Many counts were recorded for this clonotype. CDR3 protein: CASSGMTEPYEQYF. CDR3 nucleotide sequence: TGTGCCAGCAGCGGGATGACAGAACCCTACGAGCAGTACTTC. The chain couples TRBV7-8 to TRBJ2-7, with D possibly TRBD1 on 5 matching bases. Per germline, CDR1 SGHVS and CDR2 FQNEAQ. Trimming stripped 5 bases from V and 2 bases from J, with 13 bases between. The CDR3 contains 14 residues.

This clonotype showed up many times. The rearrangement joins TRBV20-1 to TRBJ1-5; maybe TRBD1 (6 bases). CDR3 length: 14 residues. Trimming took 2 bases from V and 5 from J, leaving 13 bases between them. Germline lookup yields CDR1 DFQATT and CDR2 SNEGSKA (reference sequence). The CDR3 here is CSARWGPAHQPQHF. CDR3 in DNA: TGCAGTGCTAGATGGGGGCCAGCCCATCAGCCCCAGCATTTT.

This clonotype was seen at least ten times. Here the CDR3 reads CASSGTGIDGYTF. CDR3 nucleotide sequence: TGTGCCAGTTCTGGGACAGGGATCGATGGCTACACCTTC. This chain joins TRBV19 and TRBJ1-2; 9 bases fit TRBD1. Trimming removed 8 bases from V and 6 bases from J; junction bases left unmatched: 7. This CDR3 spans 13 amino acids. CDR1 is LNHDA, CDR2 SQIVND, per germline (reference sequence).

This clonotype was detected many times. J is TRBJ1-5 and V is TRBV24-1; D remains ambiguous. The V and J ends lost 5 bases and 4 bases respectively, with 11 bases between them. The CDR3 loop spans 14 amino acids. Germline-derived CDR1 and CDR2 are KGHDR and SFDVKD. The chain's CDR3 is CATSVGWRNQPQHF. The CDR3, as DNA: TGTGCCACCAGTGTAGGGTGGAGGAATCAGCCCCAGCATTTT.

This clonotype was observed at least ten times. This chain links TRBV7-2 with TRBJ2-7; D uncertain. Trimming removed 5 bases from V and 5 bases from J, with 10 bases in between. This CDR3 comprises 12 residues. From germline, CDR1 is SGHTA and CDR2 FQGNSA. CDR3 bases: TGTGCCAGCAGCCGAACAAGGCACGAGCAGTACTTC. It translates to CASSRTRHEQYF.

In this sample, this clonotype turned up many times. V and J are TRBV20-1 and TRBJ2-2, with D perhaps assigned TRBD1 or TRBD2 (5 bases each). The CDR3 runs to 15 residues. CDR1 and CDR2 from the germline V gene are DFQATT and SNEGSKA (reference sequence). The V end was cut by 4 bases, the J end by 2 bases, with 14 bases between. Written as DNA, the CDR3 is TGCAGTGCTAAGAGGTCAGGGAGCAACACCGGGGAGCTGTTTTTT. Residues: CSAKRSGSNTGELFF.

There are many counts of this clonotype. This CDR3 reads CASSLAWEGLDEQYF. The CDR3 DNA is TGTGCCAGCAGCCTCGCTTGGGAGGGGCTTGACGAGCAGTACTTC. This rearrangement joins TRBV3-1 to TRBJ2-7; TRBD2 agrees at 7 bases. The length of the CDR3 is 15 residues. CDR1 and CDR2 (germline): LGHDT, YNNKEL (reference sequence). Trimming removed 4 bases from V and 5 bases from J; junction bases left unmatched: 11.

This clonotype has ten or more counts. The chain is built from TRBV20-1 and TRBJ2-1; 7 bases are a match to TRBD2. CDR3 length: 15 amino acids. Per the germline V gene, CDR1 is DFQATT and CDR2 is SNEGSKA (reference sequence). J lost 7 bases, V lost 7 bases, and 16 bases had no gene match. The CDR3 DNA reads TGCAGTGTCGGTGGCAGCGGGACCCCCTGGAATGAGCAGTTCTTC. Its protein is CSVGGSGTPWNEQFF.

This clonotype rates as medium-sized. V and J are TRBV5-1 and TRBJ2-3; 7 bases align to TRBD1. The CDR3 contains 15 residues. CDR1 is SGHRS, CDR2 YFSETQ, per germline. Trimming cost V 3 bases and J 2 bases; bases outside gene matches: 6. The CDR3 nucleotides are TGCGCCAGCAGCTCCGACAGGGCGAACACAGATACGCAGTATTTT. It is translated as CASSSDRANTDTQYF.

Ten or more counts support this clonotype. This chain uses TRBV29-1 with TRBJ2-6; D may be TRBD1 (6 bases). Trimming removed 7 bases from V and 0 bases from J, with 10 bases in between. The CDR3 loop spans 14 amino acids. CDR1 SQVTM and CDR2 ANQGSEA come from the germline V gene. CDR3 sequence (DNA): TGCAGCGCCACGACAGGCTCTGGGGCCAACGTCCTGACTTTC. This sequence encodes CSATTGSGANVLTF. The entire variable domain, with the rest obtained from reference TRBV29-1 and TRBJ2-6, is as follows: SAVISQKPSRDICQRGTSLTIQCQVDSQVTMMFWYRQQPGQSLTLIATANQGSEATYESGFVIDKFPISRPNLTFSTLTVSNMSPEDSSIYLCSATTGSGANVLTFGAGSRLTVL.

This clonotype came up many times. The chain couples TRBV3-1 to TRBJ2-7, with D perhaps given as TRBD1 or TRBD2 (6 bases each). Germline-derived CDR1 and CDR2 are LGHDT and YNNKEL (reference sequence). V lost 4 bases to trimming and J lost 3 bases, with 13 bases between them. The CDR3 spans 14 residues. CDR3 amino acids: CASSLGGGRYEQYF. As DNA, the CDR3 is TGTGCCAGCAGCCTCGGGGGCGGGCGCTACGAGCAGTACTTC.

The CDR3 region has the DNA TGTGCCAGCAGCTTAGAGGGGGAGGATGAAAAACTGTTTTTT. This codes for CASSLEGEDEKLFF. The rearrangement links TRBV11-3 to TRBJ1-4; possible D gene TRBD1, 5 bases. The V end lost 0 bases, the J end lost 6 bases, and 8 bases lay between the germline ends. In germline, CDR1 is SGHNT, CDR2 YENEEA. The CDR3 is 14 residues long.